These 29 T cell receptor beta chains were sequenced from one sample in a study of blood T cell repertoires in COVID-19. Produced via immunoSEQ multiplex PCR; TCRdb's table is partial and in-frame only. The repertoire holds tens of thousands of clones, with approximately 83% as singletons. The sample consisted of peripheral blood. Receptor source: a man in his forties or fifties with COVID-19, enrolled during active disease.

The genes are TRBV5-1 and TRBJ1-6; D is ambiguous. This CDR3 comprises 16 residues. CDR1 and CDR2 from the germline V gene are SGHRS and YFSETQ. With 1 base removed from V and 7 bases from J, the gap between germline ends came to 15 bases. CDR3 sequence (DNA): TGCGCCAGCAGCTTGACCCCGGGGTCTCTGAATTCACCCCTCCACTTT. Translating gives CASSLTPGSLNSPLHF.

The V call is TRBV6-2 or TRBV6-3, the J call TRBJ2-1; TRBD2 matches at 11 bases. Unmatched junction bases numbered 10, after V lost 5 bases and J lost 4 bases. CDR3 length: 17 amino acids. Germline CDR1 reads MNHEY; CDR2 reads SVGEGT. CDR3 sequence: CASSTLAGGPGYNEQFF. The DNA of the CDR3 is TGTGCCAGCAGTACTTTAGCGGGAGGGCCGGGGTACAATGAGCAGTTCTTC.

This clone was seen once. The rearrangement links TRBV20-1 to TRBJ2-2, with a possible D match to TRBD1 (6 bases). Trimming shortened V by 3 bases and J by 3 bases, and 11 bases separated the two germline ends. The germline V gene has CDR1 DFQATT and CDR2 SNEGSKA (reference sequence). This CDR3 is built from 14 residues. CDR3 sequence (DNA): TGCAGTGCTAGTAGTCAGGGGTACACCGGGGAGCTGTTTTTT. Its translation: CSASSQGYTGELFF.

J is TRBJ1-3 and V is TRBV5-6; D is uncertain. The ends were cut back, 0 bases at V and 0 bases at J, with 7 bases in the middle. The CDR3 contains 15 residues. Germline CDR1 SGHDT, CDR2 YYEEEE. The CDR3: CASSLVSFSGNTIYF. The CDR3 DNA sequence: TGTGCCAGCAGCTTGGTGTCCTTCTCTGGAAACACCATATATTTT.

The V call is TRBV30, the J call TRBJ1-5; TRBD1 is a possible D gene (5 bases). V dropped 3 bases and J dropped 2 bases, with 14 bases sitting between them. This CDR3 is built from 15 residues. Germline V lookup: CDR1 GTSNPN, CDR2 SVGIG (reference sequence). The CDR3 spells CAWRAGREGNQPQHF. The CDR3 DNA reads TGTGCCTGGAGGGCAGGCAGGGAGGGCAATCAGCCCCAGCATTTT.

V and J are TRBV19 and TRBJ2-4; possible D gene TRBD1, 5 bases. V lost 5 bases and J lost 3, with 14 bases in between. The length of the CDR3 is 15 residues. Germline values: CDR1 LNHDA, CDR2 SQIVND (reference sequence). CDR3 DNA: TGTGCCAGTAGTCAGTCAGGGCAGAGCAAAAACATTCAGTACTTC. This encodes CASSQSGQSKNIQYF.

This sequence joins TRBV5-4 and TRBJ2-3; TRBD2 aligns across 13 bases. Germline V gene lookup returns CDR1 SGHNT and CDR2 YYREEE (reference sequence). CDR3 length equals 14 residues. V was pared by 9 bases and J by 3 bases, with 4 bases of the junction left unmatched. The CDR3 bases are TGTGCCACAACTAGCGGGAGGGGAACAGATACGCAGTATTTT. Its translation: CATTSGRGTDTQYF.

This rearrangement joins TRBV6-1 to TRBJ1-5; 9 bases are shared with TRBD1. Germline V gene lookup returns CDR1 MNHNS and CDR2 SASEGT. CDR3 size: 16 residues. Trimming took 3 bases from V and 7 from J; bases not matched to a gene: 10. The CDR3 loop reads CASSEGTGWSEQPQHF. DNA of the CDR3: TGTGCCAGCAGTGAGGGGACAGGGTGGTCCGAACAGCCCCAGCATTTT.

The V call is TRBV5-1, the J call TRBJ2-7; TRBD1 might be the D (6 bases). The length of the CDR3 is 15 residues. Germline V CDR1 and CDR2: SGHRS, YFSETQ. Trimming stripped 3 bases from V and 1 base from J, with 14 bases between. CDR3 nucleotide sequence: TGCGCCAGCAGCTCACAGGACAGATTATCCTACGAGCAGTACTTC. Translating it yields CASSSQDRLSYEQYF.

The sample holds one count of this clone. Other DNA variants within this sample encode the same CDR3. CDR3 DNA sequence: TGTGCCAGCAGCCAGGAGACAGCGAACACTGAAGCTTTCTTT. Its translation: CASSQETANTEAFF. The rearrangement uses TRBV14 and TRBJ1-1, with a tentative D call TRBD1 (5 bases). Looked up from germline, CDR1 is SGHDN and CDR2 is FVKESK. This CDR3 contains 14 residues. Trimming took off 3 bases at V and 1 base at J, with 9 bases between the two ends.

CDR3: CASSRLGTGNQPQHF. The DNA of the CDR3 is TGTGCCAGCAGTCGCCTGGGGACAGGAAATCAGCCCCAGCATTTT. The V call is TRBV28, the J call TRBJ1-5; 8 bases are a match to TRBD1. CDR3 size: 15 residues. V lost 5 bases to trimming and J lost 4 bases; unmatched junction nucleotides: 7. Germline CDR1 and CDR2: MDHEN and SYDVKM.

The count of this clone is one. The DNA of the CDR3 is TGTGCCAGCCTGTTTTATGGCTACACCTTC. Translation gives CASLFYGYTF. The chain has TRBV6-4 and TRBJ1-2; D not resolved. V lost 8 bases and J lost 5, with 6 bases in between. The CDR3 runs to 10 residues. Per germline, CDR1 MRHNA and CDR2 SNTAGT.

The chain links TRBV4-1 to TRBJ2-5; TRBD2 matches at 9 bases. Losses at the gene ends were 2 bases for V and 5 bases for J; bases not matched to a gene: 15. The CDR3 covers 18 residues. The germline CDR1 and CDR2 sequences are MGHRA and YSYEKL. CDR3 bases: TGCGCCAGCAGCCAAAGGCCCCCTGGAGCGGGAGGAGGGGAGACCCAGTACTTC. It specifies CASSQRPPGAGGGETQYF.

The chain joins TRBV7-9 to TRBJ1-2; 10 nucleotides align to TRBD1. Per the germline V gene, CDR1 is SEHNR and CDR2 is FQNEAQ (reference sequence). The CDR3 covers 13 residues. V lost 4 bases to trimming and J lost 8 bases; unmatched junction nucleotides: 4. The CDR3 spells CASSWTGGSGYTF. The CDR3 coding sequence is TGTGCCAGCAGCTGGACAGGGGGGAGCGGCTACACCTTC.

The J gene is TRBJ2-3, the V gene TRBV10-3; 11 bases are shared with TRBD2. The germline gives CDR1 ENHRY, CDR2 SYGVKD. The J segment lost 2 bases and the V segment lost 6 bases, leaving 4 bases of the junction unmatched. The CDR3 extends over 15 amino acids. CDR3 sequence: CAISLGLAATDTQYF. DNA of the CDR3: TGTGCCATCAGCTTGGGACTAGCGGCCACAGATACGCAGTATTTT.

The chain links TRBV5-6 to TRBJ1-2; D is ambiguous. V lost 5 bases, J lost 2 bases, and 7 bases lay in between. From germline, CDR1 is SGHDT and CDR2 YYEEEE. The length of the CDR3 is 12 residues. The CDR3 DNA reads TGTGCCAGCAGTGTAGAAAACTATGGCTACACCTTC. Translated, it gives CASSVENYGYTF.

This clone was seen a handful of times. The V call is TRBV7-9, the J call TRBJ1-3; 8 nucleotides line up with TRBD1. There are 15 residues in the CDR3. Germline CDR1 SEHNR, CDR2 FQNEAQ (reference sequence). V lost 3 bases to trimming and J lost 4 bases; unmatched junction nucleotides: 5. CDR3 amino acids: CASSFSGGAGNTIYF. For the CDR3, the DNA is TGTGCCAGCAGCTTTTCAGGGGGCGCAGGAAACACCATATATTTT.

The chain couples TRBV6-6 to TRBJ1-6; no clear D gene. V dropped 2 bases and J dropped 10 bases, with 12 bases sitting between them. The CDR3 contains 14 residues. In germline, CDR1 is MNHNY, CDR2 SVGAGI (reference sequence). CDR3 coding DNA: TGTGCCAGCAGTTACACGGCAATGGAGTCACCCCTCCACTTT. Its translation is CASSYTAMESPLHF.

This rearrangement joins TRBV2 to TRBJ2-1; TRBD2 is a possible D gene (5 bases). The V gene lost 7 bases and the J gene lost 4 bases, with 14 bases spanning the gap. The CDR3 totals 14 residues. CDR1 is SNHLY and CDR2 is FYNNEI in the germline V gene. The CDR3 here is CASTRGLEYNEQFF. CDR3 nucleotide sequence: TGTGCCAGCACCCGAGGGCTAGAGTACAATGAGCAGTTCTTC.

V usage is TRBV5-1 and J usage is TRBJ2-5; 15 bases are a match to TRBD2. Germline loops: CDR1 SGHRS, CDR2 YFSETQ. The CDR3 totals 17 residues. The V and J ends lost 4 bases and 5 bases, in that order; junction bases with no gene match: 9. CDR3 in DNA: TGCGCCAGCAGCGTTGGACTAGCGGGAGGGTCTGGGGAGACCCAGTACTTC. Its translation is CASSVGLAGGSGETQYF. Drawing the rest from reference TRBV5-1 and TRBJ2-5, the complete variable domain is KAGVTQTPRYLIKTRGQQVTLSCSPISGHRSVSWYQQTPGQGLQFLFEYFSETQRNKGNFPGRFSGRQFSNSRSEMNVSTLELGDSALYLCASSVGLAGGSGETQYFGPGTRLLVL.

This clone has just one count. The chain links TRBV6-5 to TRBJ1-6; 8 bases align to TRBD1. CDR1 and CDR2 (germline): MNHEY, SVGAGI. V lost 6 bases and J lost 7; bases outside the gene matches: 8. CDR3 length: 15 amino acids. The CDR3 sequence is CASRRDRGDNSPLHF. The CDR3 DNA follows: TGTGCCAGCAGGAGAGACAGGGGTGACAATTCACCCCTCCACTTT.

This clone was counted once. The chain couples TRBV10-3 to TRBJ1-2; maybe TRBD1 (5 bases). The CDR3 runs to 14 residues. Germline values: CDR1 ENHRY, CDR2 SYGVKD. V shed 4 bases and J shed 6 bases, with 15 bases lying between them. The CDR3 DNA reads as TGTGCCATCAGTGGCAGGGCTACCTCGGATGGCTACACCTTC. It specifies CAISGRATSDGYTF.

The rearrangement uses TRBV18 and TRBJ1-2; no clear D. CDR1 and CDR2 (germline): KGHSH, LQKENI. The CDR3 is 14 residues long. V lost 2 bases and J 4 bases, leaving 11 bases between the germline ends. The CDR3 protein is CASSPDGGSYGYTF. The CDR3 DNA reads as TGTGCCAGCTCACCAGACGGAGGAAGCTATGGCTACACCTTC.

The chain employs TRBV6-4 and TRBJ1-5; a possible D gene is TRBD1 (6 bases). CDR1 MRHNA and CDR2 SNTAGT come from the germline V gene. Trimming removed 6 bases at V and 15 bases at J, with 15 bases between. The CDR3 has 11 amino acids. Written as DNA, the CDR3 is TGTGCCAGCAGACGAAGGGGGACGGGGCATTTT. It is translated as CASRRRGTGHF.

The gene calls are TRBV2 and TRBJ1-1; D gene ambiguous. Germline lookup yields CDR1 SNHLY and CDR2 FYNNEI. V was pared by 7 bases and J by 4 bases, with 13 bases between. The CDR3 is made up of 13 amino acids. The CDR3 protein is CASKVGRVTEAFF. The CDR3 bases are TGTGCCAGCAAGGTGGGGAGGGTCACTGAAGCTTTCTTT.

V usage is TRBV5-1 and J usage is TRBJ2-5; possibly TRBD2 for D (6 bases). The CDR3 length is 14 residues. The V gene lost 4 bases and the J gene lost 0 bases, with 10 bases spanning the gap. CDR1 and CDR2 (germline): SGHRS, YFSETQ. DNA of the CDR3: TGCGCCAGCAGCGGAGGGGAGTACCAAGAGACCCAGTACTTC. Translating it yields CASSGGEYQETQYF.

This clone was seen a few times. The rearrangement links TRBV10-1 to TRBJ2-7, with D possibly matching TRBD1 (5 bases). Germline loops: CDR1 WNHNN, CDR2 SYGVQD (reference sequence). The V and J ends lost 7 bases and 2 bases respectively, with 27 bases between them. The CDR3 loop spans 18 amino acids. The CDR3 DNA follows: TGCGCCAGCAAAAGGGGTATAAGCCCCCGGAAGGATCCCTACGAGCAGTACTTC. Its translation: CASKRGISPRKDPYEQYF.

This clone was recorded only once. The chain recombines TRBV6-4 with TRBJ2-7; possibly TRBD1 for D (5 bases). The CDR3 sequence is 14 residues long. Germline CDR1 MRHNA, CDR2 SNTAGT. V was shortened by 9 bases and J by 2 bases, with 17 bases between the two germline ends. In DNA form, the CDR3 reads TGTGCCAGTGATACCCGACAGTCCCCCTACGAGCAGTACTTC. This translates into CASDTRQSPYEQYF.

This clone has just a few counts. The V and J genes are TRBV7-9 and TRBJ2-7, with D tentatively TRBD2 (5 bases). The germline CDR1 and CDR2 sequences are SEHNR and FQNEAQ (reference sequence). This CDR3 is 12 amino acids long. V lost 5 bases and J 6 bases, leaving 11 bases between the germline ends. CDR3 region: CASSRTGIEQYF. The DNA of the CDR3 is TGTGCCAGCAGCCGGACCGGGATCGAGCAGTACTTC. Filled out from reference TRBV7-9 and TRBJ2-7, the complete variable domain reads DTGVSQNPRHKITKRGQNVTFRCDPISEHNRLYWYRQTLGQGPEFLTYFQNEAQLEKSRLLSDRFSAERPKGSFSTLEIQRTEQGDSAMYLCASSRTGIEQYFGPGTRLTVT.